In its sample, the clone carrying this T cell receptor beta chain was seen many times. Its antigen is unidentified. This sample stems from a study of neurological immune-mediated disorders. Study-wide points: The most TCR clonal expansion was seen in HTLV-1-associated myelopathy, whereas the least was seen in multiple sclerosis, below the level in healthy controls.

TCRdb passed the 5' RACE reads through MiXCR, listing each CDR3 protein once. The sample contains around 68,000 distinct CDR3 sequences, over 4% of which appear only once. The receptor was derived from a man in his fifties with multiple sclerosis. Sequencing input: PBMCs.

The CDR3 DNA is TGTGCCACTGGCGACAGCTACAAAACCTACGAGCAGTACTTC. It codes for CATGDSYKTYEQYF. The genes are TRBV10-3 and TRBJ2-7, with a tentative D call TRBD1 (5 bases). Trimming took 10 bases from V and 2 from J, leaving 18 bases between them. This CDR3 contains 14 residues. Germline CDR1 and CDR2: ENHRY and SYGVKD.